These T cell receptor beta chains were read from a single sample in a study of blood T cell repertoires in COVID-19. Repertoires were generated with immunoSEQ multiplex PCR, while TCRdb's copy carries only in-frame clones and drops some. The sample has 150,000 to 200,000 clones; more than 70% are singletons. Sequencing was done on a sample of peripheral blood. All receptors derive from a man aged 35-49 years with active or convalescent COVID-19. Both conserved end residues are part of each CDR3.

CDR3 protein: CSVAPTGNTEAFF
V gene: TRBV29-1
J gene: TRBJ1-1

CDR3 protein: CASSIMAGGTPKNTEAFF
V gene: TRBV19
J gene: TRBJ1-1

CDR3 protein: CASSYSTQGKETQYF
V gene: TRBV6-2/TRBV6-3
J gene: TRBJ2-5

CDR3 protein: CASSRQGSPYNEQFF
V gene: TRBV18
J gene: TRBJ2-1

CDR3 protein: CAWSLRDLGVQYF
V gene: TRBV30
J gene: TRBJ2-7

CDR3 protein: CASSEQGYNSPLHF
V gene: TRBV2
J gene: TRBJ1-6

CDR3 protein: CASSLRSQGQSEAFF
V gene: TRBV19
J gene: TRBJ1-1

CDR3 protein: CASSISMMSSYNEQFF
V gene: TRBV19
J gene: TRBJ2-1

CDR3 protein: CASSPTGLGDTQYF
V gene: TRBV6-5
J gene: TRBJ2-3

CDR3 protein: CSVGGDRGLNEQFF
V gene: TRBV29-1
J gene: TRBJ2-1

CDR3 protein: CAISQGSSSGANVLTF
V gene: TRBV10-3
J gene: TRBJ2-6

CDR3 protein: CASRETGVNTEAFF
V gene: TRBV25-1
J gene: TRBJ1-1

CDR3 protein: CASSPQGQGAGNEQFF
V gene: TRBV9
J gene: TRBJ2-1

CDR3 protein: CASSLSGSGLQPQHF
V gene: TRBV28
J gene: TRBJ1-5

CDR3 protein: CSASNWASGANVLTF
V gene: TRBV20-1
J gene: TRBJ2-6

CDR3 protein: CASSPAGSVTNEKLFF
V gene: TRBV2
J gene: TRBJ1-4

CDR3 protein: CASSLALVLQDNEKLFF
V gene: TRBV7-2
J gene: TRBJ1-4

CDR3 protein: CAWTISGGEKLFF
V gene: TRBV30
J gene: TRBJ1-4

CDR3 protein: CASSQDWGGTEAFF
V gene: TRBV4-3
J gene: TRBJ1-1

CDR3 protein: CASSLQPDRWFNEQFF
V gene: TRBV27
J gene: TRBJ2-1

CDR3 protein: CASSLQGGEQYF
V gene: TRBV7-3
J gene: TRBJ2-7

CDR3 protein: CASSLDRNTEAFF
V gene: TRBV7-2
J gene: TRBJ1-1

CDR3 protein: CASSWVGVTSGANVLTF
V gene: TRBV27
J gene: TRBJ2-6

CDR3 protein: CASSPAQGTTGELFF
V gene: TRBV9
J gene: TRBJ2-2